This passage covers 14 T cell receptor beta chains from one sample sequenced in a study of T cells in localized non-small cell lung cancer (dated by TCRdb to 2020 to 2022). Libraries were built with the immunoSEQ multiplex PCR assay. The table was pulled from immuneACCESS by TCRdb, which kept in-frame rearrangements only. Such tables lose some clones; where checked, under half of the loss comes from unresolved V genes, and the rest has no known cause. For this sample there are 55,000 to 75,000 clones; about nine tenths appear just once. 20% to 25% of the sample is taken by the ten largest. Source: peripheral blood, taken before any cancer treatment. These receptors were collected from a male donor older than 55 with stage III squamous cell lung carcinoma.

The chain uses TRBV7-9 and TRBJ2-1, with a tentative D call TRBD2 (5 bases). Germline loops: CDR1 SEHNR, CDR2 FQNEAQ (reference sequence). The V end was cut by 2 bases, the J end by 12 bases, with 11 bases between. This CDR3 is 12 amino acids long. This chain's CDR3 is CASSLLGEGQFF. The CDR3 coding sequence is TGTGCCAGCAGCTTATTAGGCGAGGGGCAGTTCTTC.

This clone has only one observation. The chain recombines TRBV2 with TRBJ2-3, with TRBD2 matching 8 bases. Germline loops: CDR1 SNHLY, CDR2 FYNNEI. The V gene end was trimmed by 6 bases and the J gene end by 8 bases; junction bases not matched to a gene: 16. The CDR3 covers 16 residues. The CDR3 nucleotides read TGTGCCAGCAGCTCGGGACTAACAATGAGCGGGAGTACGCAGTATTTT. Residues: CASSSGLTMSGSTQYF.

The chain carries TRBV29-1 and TRBJ2-3, with D possibly TRBD1 on 7 matching bases. Between the trimmed V and J ends, which lost 7 bases and 3 bases, there was a span of 14 bases. CDR1 is SQVTM and CDR2 is ANQGSEA in the germline V gene. The CDR3 sequence is 13 residues long. The CDR3 nucleotides are TGCAGCGGCAGGCCAGGGGGGACAGATACGCAGTATTTT. Encoded protein: CSGRPGGTDTQYF.

V and J are TRBV9 and TRBJ1-4, with no clear D. Germline V lookup: CDR1 SGDLS, CDR2 YYNGEE. Trimming left V 0 bases short and J 7 bases short, with 13 bases between. There are 15 residues in the CDR3. This CDR3 reads CASSVGFTLGEKLFF. As DNA, the CDR3 is TGTGCCAGCAGCGTAGGTTTTACTCTCGGTGAAAAACTGTTTTTT.

V usage is TRBV4-2 and J usage is TRBJ2-3; 16 bases fit TRBD2. The CDR3 is made up of 17 amino acids. CDR1 is LGHNA, CDR2 YNFKEQ, per germline. Trimming took 3 bases from V and 5 from J; bases not matched to a gene: 5. DNA for the CDR3: TGTGCCAGCAGCCACCTTGGGACTAGCGGGGGGGAAGATACGCAGTATTTT. Protein sequence: CASSHLGTSGGEDTQYF.

The chain couples TRBV6-1 to TRBJ1-5, with a tentative D call TRBD1 (5 bases). CDR1 and CDR2 (germline): MNHNS, SASEGT. V shed 6 bases and J shed 0 bases, with 12 bases lying between them. The CDR3 loop spans 15 amino acids. CDR3 residues: CASRGDANSNQPQHF. CDR3 nucleotide sequence: TGTGCCAGCAGGGGGGACGCAAATAGCAATCAGCCCCAGCATTTT.

This clone is a singleton in its sample. The gene calls are TRBV5-1 and TRBJ1-1, with D possibly TRBD1 on 6 matching bases. Trimming pared 2 bases from V and 0 bases from J, leaving 14 bases between. The germline gives CDR1 SGHRS, CDR2 YFSETQ. The CDR3 is 16 residues long. In nucleotides, the CDR3 is TGCGCCAGCAGCTTCCCCGGGGGGGGCCTGAACACTGAAGCTTTCTTT. It is translated as CASSFPGGGLNTEAFF.

The chain joins TRBV7-6 to TRBJ2-2; D unclear. Germline CDR1 reads SGHVS; CDR2 reads FNYEAQ. V lost 0 bases and J 1 base, leaving 9 bases between the germline ends. This CDR3 is built from 16 residues. This CDR3 reads CASSLARGMNTGELFF. The CDR3 DNA reads as TGTGCCAGCAGCTTAGCGCGCGGAATGAACACCGGGGAGCTGTTTTTT. The full variable domain, its missing parts supplied by reference TRBV7-6 and TRBJ2-2, is GAGVSQSPRYKVTKRGQDVALRCDPISGHVSLYWYRQALGQGPEFLTYFNYEAQQDKSGLPNDRFSAERPEGSISTLTIQRTEQRDSAMYRCASSLARGMNTGELFFGEGSRLTVL.

This clone was recorded only once. The chain is built from TRBV19 and TRBJ2-1, with D maybe TRBD2 (5 bases). This CDR3 spans 13 amino acids. Trimming pared 5 bases from V and 6 bases from J, leaving 11 bases between. Germline V gene sequence: CDR1 LNHDA, CDR2 SQIVND (reference sequence). The CDR3 is CASSLLVSNEQFF. The CDR3 region has the DNA TGTGCCAGTAGTTTACTAGTAAGCAATGAGCAGTTCTTC. Complete variable domain (other parts from reference TRBV19 and TRBJ2-1): DGGITQSPKYLFRKEGQNVTLSCEQNLNHDAMYWYRQDPGQGLRLIYYSQIVNDFQKGDIAEGYSVSREKKESFPLTVTSAQKNPTAFYLCASSLLVSNEQFFGPGTRLTVL.

The V and J genes are TRBV5-4 and TRBJ2-2; TRBD1 or TRBD2 may be the D gene (5 bases each). This CDR3 spans 14 amino acids. The V end lost 4 bases, the J end lost 6 bases, and 13 bases lay between the germline ends. In germline, CDR1 is SGHNT, CDR2 YYREEE (reference sequence). The CDR3 region has the DNA TGTGCCAGCAGCAGCCAGCTGGGGGCCGGGGAGCTGTTTTTT. Translation gives CASSSQLGAGELFF. Full variable domain (outside the CDR3, taken from reference TRBV5-4 and TRBJ2-2): ETGVTQSPTHLIKTRGQQVTLRCSSQSGHNTVSWYQQALGQGPQFIFQYYREEENGRGNFPPRFSGLQFPNYSSELNVNALELDDSALYLCASSSQLGAGELFFGEGSRLTVL.

The chain has TRBV6-1 and TRBJ2-5; 8 bases match TRBD1. The CDR3 is 14 residues long. Trimming took 4 bases from V and 5 from J; bases not matched to a gene: 6. Germline CDR1 is MNHNS and CDR2 is SASEGT. CDR3 bases: TGTGCCAGCAGTGGGACAGGGAGATGGGAGACCCAGTACTTC. Translation: CASSGTGRWETQYF.

The rearrangement links TRBV5-8 to TRBJ2-1, with D possibly called TRBD1 or TRBD2 (5 bases each). Germline V gene data show CDR1 as SGHTS and CDR2 as YDEGEE. V was trimmed by 2 bases and J by 2 bases, leaving 8 bases between them. This CDR3 is built from 14 residues. CDR3 sequence reads: CASSLGEPYNEQFF. In DNA, the CDR3 is TGTGCCAGCAGCTTAGGGGAGCCCTACAATGAGCAGTTCTTC.

The J gene is TRBJ1-5, the V gene TRBV13; 11 bases are a match to TRBD1. Germline assignment: CDR1 PRHDT and CDR2 FYEKMQ (reference sequence). The junction had 16 bases not matched to a gene; V was cut back by 4 bases and J by 2 bases. The CDR3 sequence is 20 residues long. The CDR3 bases are TGTGCCAGCAGCTCAGCCACGGGACAGGGGGTTCTCTCGGGCAATCAGCCCCAGCATTTT. It translates to CASSSATGQGVLSGNQPQHF.

The chain links TRBV5-1 to TRBJ1-1; D gene ambiguous. This CDR3 has 13 amino acids. V dropped 0 bases and J dropped 7 bases, with 10 bases sitting between them. From germline, CDR1 is SGHRS and CDR2 YFSETQ. In DNA form, the CDR3 reads TGCGCCAGCAGCTTGGTAGGTGGGAATGAAGCTTTCTTT. Its protein product is CASSLVGGNEAFF.